The entry below gives a single T cell receptor beta chain sequence along with its context. This CDR3 is 15 amino acids long. Germline-derived CDR1 and CDR2 are KGHSH and LQKENI. V was pared by 5 bases and J by 0 bases, with 4 bases of the junction left unmatched. The method was immunoSEQ multiplex PCR; TCRdb's version includes in-frame clones alone and lacks a portion of them. The table records under 300,000 clones, more than 85% of them present only once. The data belong to a study of blood T cell repertoires in COVID-19. Study at large: Collection of acute and convalescent COVID-19 samples took place in the United States, Italy and Spain. In each case, the material was cDNA or gDNA derived from T cells, B-cell-depleted T cells, or PBMCs.

This clonotype was sampled from a woman in her seventies with active or convalescent COVID-19. V usage is TRBV18 and J usage is TRBJ2-1, with 7 bases fitting TRBD2. The sequenced material came from peripheral blood. CDR3 sequence (DNA): TGTGCCAGCTCATTGGGAGGGCGCTCCTACAATGAGCAGTTCTTC. Translating it yields CASSLGGRSYNEQFF. Using reference TRBV18 and TRBJ2-1 for the parts outside the CDR3, the full variable domain is NAGVMQNPRHLVRRRGQEARLRCSPMKGHSHVYWYRQLPEEGLKFMVYLQKENIIDESGMPKERFSAEFPKEGPSILRIQQVVRGDSAAYFCASSLGGRSYNEQFFGPGTRLTVL.